The TCR beta chain under discussion was sequenced for a study of shared clonotypes between healthy human individuals. Study-level information: Each donor contributed plates that comprised three CD4 naive, three CD4 memory, two CD8 naive and one CD8 memory. Findings and caveats of the study: Estimated richness was generally greater in naive than memory subsets.

V trimming: 8 bases; J trimming: 3 bases; junction bases outside the gene matches: 6. The CDR3 spans 13 residues. The germline gives CDR1 SGHVS, CDR2 FNYEAQ. Details on this clone: The antigen is undetermined.

CD45RO negativity and positive selection for CCR7 defined naive CD8 cells, a population that excluded terminally differentiated effector memory CD45RA+ cells. Free of recent acute infections or vaccinations, the donors were healthy HIV-negative adults. The protocol was immunoSEQ multiplex PCR, while the TCRdb copy is restricted to in-frame clones and leaves out a portion. In the table there are some 2,100,000 clones, around 93% of which are singletons. This chain links TRBV7-6 with TRBJ2-7, with TRBD1 matching over 8 bases. Sequences were obtained from naive CD8+ T cells from PBMCs. This sequence originates from a man between 18 and 29 years old in good health. Some clones in this sample may be carry-over from other donors' samples. CDR3 nucleotides: TGTGCCAGCGGTCCCGGGACAGGCTACGAGCAGTACTTC. Encoded protein: CASGPGTGYEQYF. The complete variable domain, with remaining parts taken from reference TRBV7-6 and TRBJ2-7, reads GAGVSQSPRYKVTKRGQDVALRCDPISGHVSLYWYRQALGQGPEFLTYFNYEAQQDKSGLPNDRFSAERPEGSISTLTIQRTEQRDSAMYRCASGPGTGYEQYFGPGTRLTVT.